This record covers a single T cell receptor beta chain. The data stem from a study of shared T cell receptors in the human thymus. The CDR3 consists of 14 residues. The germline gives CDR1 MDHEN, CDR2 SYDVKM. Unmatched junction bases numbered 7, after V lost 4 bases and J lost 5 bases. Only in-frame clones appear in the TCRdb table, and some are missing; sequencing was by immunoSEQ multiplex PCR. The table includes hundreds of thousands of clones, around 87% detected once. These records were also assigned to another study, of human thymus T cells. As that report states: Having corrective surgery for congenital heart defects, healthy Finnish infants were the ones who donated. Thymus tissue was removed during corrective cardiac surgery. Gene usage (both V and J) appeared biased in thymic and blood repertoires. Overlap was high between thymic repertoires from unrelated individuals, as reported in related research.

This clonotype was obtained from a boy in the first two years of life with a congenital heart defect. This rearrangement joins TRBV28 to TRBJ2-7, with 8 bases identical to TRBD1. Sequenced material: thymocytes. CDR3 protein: CASSSSGQGDEQYF. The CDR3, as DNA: TGTGCCAGCAGTTCATCCGGACAGGGAGACGAGCAGTACTTC.